The following is a T cell receptor beta chain sequence with its context. Its antigen is unknown. The data originate from a study of shared clonotypes between healthy human individuals. Study details: A donor's plate count was three for CD4 naive and three for CD4 memory; CD8 naive had two and CD8 memory one.

Trimming shortened V by 1 base and J by 1 base, and 10 bases separated the two germline ends. CDR3 length: 15 amino acids. The germline V gene encodes CDR1 GTSNPN and CDR2 SVGIG (reference sequence). Broader study findings: Genetic and exposure-history diversity was limited by the small donor number. A few donors shared about 5% of their naive CD4 clonotypes.

Profiling relied on immunoSEQ multiplex PCR, and the TCRdb table lists in-frame clones only, not all of them. The sample has 2 million to 2.5 million clones, 85% to 95% seen once. Sequenced material: naive CD4+ T cells from PBMCs. This sample's subset: CD45RA+ positively selected. This TCR came from a man aged 18 to 30 in good health. Some clones in this sample may be carry-over from other donors' samples. The chain couples TRBV30 to TRBJ2-2; tentative D call: TRBD1 (6 bases). CDR3 sequence: CAWSAPDRNTGELFF. As DNA, the CDR3 is TGTGCCTGGAGTGCCCCGGACAGGAACACCGGGGAGCTGTTTTTT.